Following are 32 T cell receptor beta chains from one sample sequenced in a study of vaccination and CD4 T cells after COVID-19. Treatment noted: roughly 10-day PBMC culture with coronavirus spike peptide pools or control peptides (ViraFEST assay). Their specific antigens are unknown. Oncomine TCR Beta short-read sequencing was applied to DNA from cultured CD4+ T cells. TCRdb ran MiXCR on the PCR reads and lists one entry per CDR3 protein. The table shows more than 15,000 distinct CDR3 sequences, with about 72% occurring only once. The material sequenced was CD4+ T cells from blood, cultured in vitro. All receptors derive from a human donor who had recovered from COVID-19.

The chain carries TRBV7-2 and TRBJ1-2, with a possible D match to TRBD1 (6 bases). The CDR3 is made up of 15 amino acids. Trimming removed 2 bases at V and 7 bases at J, with 17 bases between. Germline V gene data show CDR1 as SGHTA and CDR2 as FQGNSA. Here the CDR3 reads CASSLNGAGEGGYTF. In DNA form, the CDR3 reads TGTGCCAGCAGCTTAAACGGGGCAGGGGAGGGTGGCTACACCTTC.

The V call is TRBV21-1, the J call TRBJ2-7; TRBD1 is taken as the D call from the table, unchecked against the DNA. TRBV21-1 is a pseudogene locus. The CDR3 runs to 16 residues. CDR3: CASSNEFQGQAYEQYF. CDR3 DNA sequence: TGTGCCAGCAGCAATGAGTTCCAGGGGCAGGCCTACGAGCAGTACTTC.

The chain couples TRBV7-8 to TRBJ2-5; no clear D. The CDR3 totals 14 residues. V lost 6 bases, J lost 1 base, and 12 bases lay in between. Per germline, CDR1 SGHVS and CDR2 FQNEAQ. The CDR3, as DNA: TGTGCCAGCAGTCCATCAGGCTTCCAAGAGACCCAGTACTTC. Encoded protein: CASSPSGFQETQYF.

The chain has TRBV6-5 and TRBJ2-7, with D possibly matching TRBD2 (5 bases). This CDR3 comprises 12 residues. Germline CDR1 is MNHEY and CDR2 is SVGAGI. V was cut by 0 bases and J by 5 bases, with 5 bases left in between. CDR3 nucleotide sequence: TGTGCCAGCAGTTACTCGCGGGACGAGCAGTACTTC. Amino acids: CASSYSRDEQYF.

The chain uses TRBV7-2 and TRBJ1-5; the D gene is possibly TRBD1 (5 bases). The germline CDR1 and CDR2 sequences are SGHTA and FQGNSA. CDR3 length equals 12 residues. Trimming took 6 bases from V and 8 from J, leaving 11 bases between them. The CDR3 loop is CASSQQVEPQHF. The CDR3 DNA reads as TGTGCCAGCAGTCAACAGGTGGAGCCCCAGCATTTT.

The V call is TRBV6-1, the J call TRBJ1-2; D possibly corresponds to TRBD1 (5 bases). The V end lost 2 bases, the J end lost 0 bases, and 10 bases lay between the germline ends. Germline-derived CDR1 and CDR2 are MNHNS and SASEGT. The CDR3 spans 15 residues. Here the CDR3 DNA reads TGTGCCAGCAGTGAACCAGGGACTACTAACTATGGCTACACCTTC. It specifies CASSEPGTTNYGYTF.

Remarks on this clonotype: At one end, the junction sequence differs from germline, possibly due to a read error. The V call is TRBV27, the J call TRBJ1-5, with 7 bases fitting TRBD1. The CDR3 is 16 residues long. Germline V gene data show CDR1 as MNHEY and CDR2 as SMNVEV (reference sequence). The CDR3 DNA reads as TGTGCCAGCAGCACTACAGGGGCGGTGGGTAATCGGCCCCAGCATTTT. As protein: CASSTTGAVGNRPQHF.

The V gene is TRBV28, the J gene TRBJ2-5, with D hard to call. The V gene's germline CDR1 is MDHEN and CDR2 SYDVKM. V was shortened by 2 bases and J by 6 bases, with 19 bases between the two germline ends. This CDR3 contains 16 residues. CDR3 bases: TGTGCCAGCAGTTTAAATGACTGGAGCAGTGGAAAGACCCAGTACTTC. Protein product: CASSLNDWSSGKTQYF.

The chain is built from TRBV6-1 and TRBJ1-6, with D possibly matching TRBD1 (6 bases). The V end lost 5 bases, the J end lost 10 bases, and 18 bases lay between the germline ends. CDR3 size: 15 residues. Per the germline V gene, CDR1 is MNHNS and CDR2 is SASEGT. The CDR3 sequence: CASSPADSLTSPLHF. CDR3 bases: TGTGCCAGCAGTCCAGCGGACAGCTTGACATCACCCCTCCACTTT.

V is TRBV21-1 and J is TRBJ2-3; the table calls TRBD2, which could not be checked here. TRBV21-1 is classified as a pseudogene. The CDR3 contains 19 residues. In DNA form, the CDR3 reads TGTGCCAGCAGCAAAACACCTCCTGTTCGGACTAGCGGCACAGATACGCAGTATTTT. Its translation: CASSKTPPVRTSGTDTQYF.

Only one count was recorded for this clonotype. This chain uses TRBV6-1 with TRBJ1-5; 8 nucleotides match TRBD1. The CDR3 is 13 residues long. Germline V gene lookup returns CDR1 MNHNS and CDR2 SASEGT. V gave up 10 bases and J gave up 4 bases; unmatched junction bases: 6. The CDR3 DNA follows: TGTGCCAACGAACAGGGGGGTAATCAGCCCCAGCATTTT. Protein sequence: CANEQGGNQPQHF.

The chain uses TRBV19 and TRBJ2-3; D gene unclear. Per germline, CDR1 LNHDA and CDR2 SQIVND (reference sequence). The CDR3 runs 17 residues. The V end was cut by 3 bases, the J end by 4 bases, with 20 bases between. This chain's CDR3 is CASSMRGRGRGADTQYF. CDR3 DNA sequence: TGTGCCAGTAGTATGCGAGGCCGAGGACGCGGAGCAGATACGCAGTATTTT.

Only a few counts were recorded for this clonotype. The chain recombines TRBV27 with TRBJ1-6; weak D call: TRBD1 (5 bases). V lost 3 bases and J lost 3, with 6 bases in between. The CDR3 contains 14 residues. CDR1 is MNHEY and CDR2 is SMNVEV in the germline V gene (reference sequence). This chain's CDR3 is CASSLQGYNSPLHF. CDR3 DNA: TGTGCCAGCAGTTTGCAGGGCTATAATTCACCCCTCCACTTT.

The J gene is TRBJ2-5, the V gene TRBV7-2; D may be TRBD1 (6 bases). Trimming shortened V by 3 bases and J by 5 bases, and 16 bases separated the two germline ends. CDR1 and CDR2 from the germline V gene are SGHTA and FQGNSA. CDR3 length: 15 residues. The CDR3 protein is CASSFGPARGETQYF. Here the CDR3 DNA reads TGTGCCAGCAGCTTTGGGCCCGCAAGGGGGGAGACCCAGTACTTC.

Relative to its sample, this clonotype is medium-sized. CDR3: CSARSFGQGGNQPQHF. The CDR3 DNA follows: TGCAGTGCTAGAAGTTTCGGACAGGGGGGCAATCAGCCCCAGCATTTT. This sequence joins TRBV20-1 and TRBJ1-5; 10 positions match TRBD1. The CDR3 has 16 amino acids. V lost 2 bases to trimming and J lost 2 bases; unmatched junction nucleotides: 6. Germline-derived CDR1 and CDR2 are DFQATT and SNEGSKA (reference sequence).

The chain employs TRBV7-2 and TRBJ1-1, with D possibly matching TRBD1 (6 bases). CDR1 SGHTA and CDR2 FQGNSA come from the germline V gene. V was cut by 3 bases and J by 11 bases, with 19 bases left in between. This CDR3 contains 14 residues. CDR3 protein: CASSFGEGGPWAFF. DNA of the CDR3: TGTGCCAGCAGCTTCGGAGAGGGGGGGCCTTGGGCTTTCTTT.

The V call is TRBV4-3, the J call TRBJ1-2; the match to TRBD1 covers 8 bases. Germline lookup yields CDR1 LGHNA and CDR2 YSLEER. The V gene end was trimmed by 0 bases and the J gene end by 6 bases; junction bases not matched to a gene: 9. The CDR3 spans 16 residues. This chain's CDR3 is CASSQEDREVLDGYTF. CDR3 DNA sequence: TGCGCCAGCAGCCAAGAGGACAGGGAGGTATTGGATGGCTACACCTTC.

By share, this clonotype counts as medium-sized. The chain employs TRBV3-1 and TRBJ1-2; a weak D match, TRBD1 (6 bases). V gave up 1 base and J gave up 8 bases, with 11 bases separating them. Germline CDR1 LGHDT, CDR2 YNNKEL (reference sequence). This CDR3 is built from 13 residues. CDR3 sequence reads: CASSQVGGKGYTF. CDR3 coding DNA: TGTGCCAGCAGCCAAGTAGGGGGGAAGGGCTACACCTTC.

V gene TRBV29-1 combines with J gene TRBJ2-5, with D unclear. The CDR3 loop spans 13 amino acids. Per germline, CDR1 SQVTM and CDR2 ANQGSEA. Trimming shortened V by 7 bases and J by 5 bases, and 17 bases separated the two germline ends. The CDR3 coding sequence is TGCAGCGCCCTCAGGAGTATTATGGAGACCCAGTACTTC. Encoded protein: CSALRSIMETQYF.

The gene calls are TRBV30 and TRBJ1-5; 9 nucleotides align to TRBD1. The germline V gene has CDR1 GTSNPN and CDR2 SVGIG (reference sequence). V was clipped by 5 bases and J by 2 bases; unmatched bases: 4. This CDR3 is built from 14 residues. The chain's CDR3 is CAWGTGRGNQPQHF. The CDR3 bases are TGTGCCTGGGGGACAGGGAGGGGCAATCAGCCCCAGCATTTT.

V gene TRBV20-1 combines with J gene TRBJ2-3; TRBD2 is a possible D gene (5 bases). Germline CDR1 is DFQATT and CDR2 is SNEGSKA (reference sequence). Trimming left V 3 bases short and J 5 bases short, with 12 bases between. The CDR3 has 13 residues. The CDR3 nucleotides read TGCAGTGCTAGGAAGGGAGATGTAGATACGCAGTATTTT. Its protein is CSARKGDVDTQYF.

The rearrangement joins TRBV28 to TRBJ1-1; D call uncertain. Trimming stripped 6 bases from V and 1 base from J, with 15 bases between. Looked up from germline, CDR1 is MDHEN and CDR2 is SYDVKM. CDR3 length: 15 residues. DNA for the CDR3: TGTGCCAGCAGGTTACCCGGACTCCAGAACACTGAAGCTTTCTTT. Protein: CASRLPGLQNTEAFF.

This clonotype has only a few counts. The chain couples TRBV7-2 to TRBJ1-6, with no clear D. CDR1 is SGHTA, CDR2 FQGNSA, per germline. Trimming removed 1 base from V and 0 bases from J, with 4 bases in between. CDR3 size: 15 residues. The CDR3 protein is CASSLGSSYNSPLHF. In DNA, the CDR3 is TGTGCCAGCAGCTTAGGGAGCTCCTATAATTCACCCCTCCACTTT.

This clonotype was seen a handful of times. V gene TRBV24-1 combines with J gene TRBJ2-2; TRBD1 agrees at 7 bases. The J segment lost 2 bases and the V segment lost 5 bases, leaving 7 bases of the junction unmatched. The germline CDR1 and CDR2 sequences are KGHDR and SFDVKD. The CDR3 is 16 amino acids. The CDR3 DNA follows: TGTGCCACCAGTGTTGGGGGACAGTTTAACACCGGGGAGCTGTTTTTT. Its translation is CATSVGGQFNTGELFF.

This clonotype was seen only once. The CDR3 loop reads CASSLVGSYNSPLHF. The CDR3 bases are TGTGCCAGCAGCTTAGTGGGCAGTTATAATTCACCCCTCCACTTT. The chain couples TRBV7-2 to TRBJ1-6; D is uncertain. The germline CDR1 and CDR2 sequences are SGHTA and FQGNSA. V lost 1 base, J lost 4 bases, and 8 bases lay in between. The CDR3 runs 15 residues.

J is TRBJ1-5 and V is TRBV19, with D tentatively TRBD1 (6 bases). The V and J ends lost 6 bases and 7 bases respectively, with 16 bases between them. CDR1 is LNHDA and CDR2 is SQIVND in the germline V gene (reference sequence). This CDR3 has 14 amino acids. Here the CDR3 reads CASRMRGAGQPQHF. As DNA, the CDR3 is TGTGCCAGTAGAATGAGGGGGGCGGGACAGCCCCAGCATTTT.

This chain connects TRBV6-2 or TRBV6-3 to TRBJ1-5; 8 nucleotides match TRBD1. V trimming: 5 bases; J trimming: 11 bases; junction bases outside the gene matches: 14. This CDR3 is 15 amino acids long. The V gene's germline CDR1 is MNHEY and CDR2 SVGEGT. In DNA form, the CDR3 reads TGTGCCAGCAGTGACCGGGACAGGCCTAGTACAGCCCAGCATTTT. This translates into CASSDRDRPSTAQHF.

This chain uses TRBV6-1 with TRBJ1-5; no reliable D call. The CDR3 is 13 amino acids. V was shortened by 1 base and J by 1 base, with 2 bases between the two germline ends. Germline V gene data show CDR1 as MNHNS and CDR2 as SASEGT. The CDR3, as DNA: TGTGCCAGCAGTGAAGTAAGCAATCAGCCCCAGCATTTT. Its translation: CASSEVSNQPQHF.

J is TRBJ1-4 and V is TRBV7-9; tentatively, D is TRBD1 (5 bases). Germline lookup yields CDR1 SEHNR and CDR2 FQNEAQ (reference sequence). The CDR3 is 12 amino acids. V lost 7 bases and J lost 11, with 14 bases in between. Here the CDR3 DNA reads TGTGCCAGCAACGTAAGGGACGGGAAACTGTTTTTT. This codes for CASNVRDGKLFF.

The V gene is TRBV12-3 or TRBV12-4, the J gene TRBJ1-3; tentative D call: TRBD1 (5 bases). The ends were cut back, 6 bases at V and 4 bases at J, with 13 bases in the middle. This CDR3 contains 14 residues. The CDR3 DNA reads as TGTGCCAGCAGCCAAGGGGCTCAGGGAAACACCATATATTTT. This translates into CASSQGAQGNTIYF.

This clonotype showed up just once. The chain recombines TRBV6-1 with TRBJ1-1; D ambiguous. This CDR3 spans 12 amino acids. The germline V and J ends were trimmed by 7 bases and 6 bases, with 12 bases remaining between them. Germline CDR1 MNHNS, CDR2 SASEGT. CDR3 sequence: CASIPRVPEAFF. In DNA form, the CDR3 reads TGTGCCAGCATACCGCGCGTCCCTGAAGCTTTCTTT.

This clonotype came up a few times. The rearrangement links TRBV2 to TRBJ1-2; perhaps TRBD1 as D (6 bases). The CDR3 runs 16 residues. Trimming removed 8 bases at V and 6 bases at J, with 25 bases between. Germline V gene data show CDR1 as SNHLY and CDR2 as FYNNEI. CDR3 amino acids: CASLTDGQPRLDGYTF. CDR3 nucleotide sequence: TGTGCCAGCCTAACCGATGGACAGCCCAGGTTGGATGGCTACACCTTC.